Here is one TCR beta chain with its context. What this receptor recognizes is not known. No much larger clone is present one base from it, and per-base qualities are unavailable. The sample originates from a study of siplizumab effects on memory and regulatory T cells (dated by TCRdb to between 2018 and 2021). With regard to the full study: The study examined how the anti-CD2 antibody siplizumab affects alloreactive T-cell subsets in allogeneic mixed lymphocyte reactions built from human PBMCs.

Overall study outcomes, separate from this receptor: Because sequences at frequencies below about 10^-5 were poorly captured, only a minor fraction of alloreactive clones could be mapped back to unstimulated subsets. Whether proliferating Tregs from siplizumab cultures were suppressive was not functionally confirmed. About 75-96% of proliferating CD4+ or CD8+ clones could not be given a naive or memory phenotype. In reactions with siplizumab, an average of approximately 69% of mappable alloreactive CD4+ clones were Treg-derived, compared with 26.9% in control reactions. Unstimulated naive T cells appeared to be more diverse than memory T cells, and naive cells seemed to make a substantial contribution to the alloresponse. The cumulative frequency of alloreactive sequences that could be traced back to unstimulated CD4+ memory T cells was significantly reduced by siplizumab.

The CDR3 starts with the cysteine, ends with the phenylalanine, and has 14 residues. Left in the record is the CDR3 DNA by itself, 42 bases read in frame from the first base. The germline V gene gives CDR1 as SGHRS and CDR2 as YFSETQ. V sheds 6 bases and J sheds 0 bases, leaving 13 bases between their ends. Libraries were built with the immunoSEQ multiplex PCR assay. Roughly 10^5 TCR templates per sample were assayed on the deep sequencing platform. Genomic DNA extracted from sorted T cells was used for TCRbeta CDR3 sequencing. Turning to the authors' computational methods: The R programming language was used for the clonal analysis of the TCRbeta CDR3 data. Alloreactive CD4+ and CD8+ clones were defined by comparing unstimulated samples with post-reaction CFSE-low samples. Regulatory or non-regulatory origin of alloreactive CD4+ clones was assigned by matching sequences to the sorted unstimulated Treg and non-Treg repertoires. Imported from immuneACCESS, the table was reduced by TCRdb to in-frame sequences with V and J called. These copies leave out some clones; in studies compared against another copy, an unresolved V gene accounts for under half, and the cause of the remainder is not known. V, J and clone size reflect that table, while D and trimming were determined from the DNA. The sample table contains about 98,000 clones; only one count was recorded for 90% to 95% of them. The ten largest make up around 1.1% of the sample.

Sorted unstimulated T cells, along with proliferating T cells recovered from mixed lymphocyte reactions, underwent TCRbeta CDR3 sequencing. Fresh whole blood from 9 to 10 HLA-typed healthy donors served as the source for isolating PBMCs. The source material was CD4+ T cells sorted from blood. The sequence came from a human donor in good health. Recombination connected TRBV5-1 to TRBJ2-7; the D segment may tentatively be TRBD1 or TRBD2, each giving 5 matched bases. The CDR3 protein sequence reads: CASNKRDGSYEQYF. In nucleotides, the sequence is TGCGCCAGCAACAAAAGGGACGGCTCCTACGAGCAGTACTTC. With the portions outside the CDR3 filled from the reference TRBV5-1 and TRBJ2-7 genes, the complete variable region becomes KAGVTQTPRYLIKTRGQQVTLSCSPISGHRSVSWYQQTPGQGLQFLFEYFSETQRNKGNFPGRFSGRQFSNSRSEMNVSTLELGDSALYLCASNKRDGSYEQYFGPGTRLTVT.